This T cell receptor beta chain is drawn from a study of PD-1 blockade in classical Hodgkin lymphoma. Produced via immunoSEQ multiplex PCR; TCRdb's table is partial and in-frame only. Of under 40,000 clones in the sample, just over 75% were seen once. In every patient, relapse followed autologous stem cell transplantation, while exposure to brentuximab vedotin differed. The CDR3 length is 16 residues. V was pared by 3 bases and J by 4 bases, with 18 bases between. Per the germline V gene, CDR1 is MGHDK and CDR2 is SYGVNS. V usage is TRBV25-1 and J usage is TRBJ2-5; D possibly matches TRBD1 or TRBD2 (5 bases each). The sequence came from a human donor with classical Hodgkin lymphoma. The input for sequencing was peripheral blood mononuclear cells (PBMCs), taken before the second cycle of nivolumab. The CDR3 DNA is TGTGCCAGCAGTGAGGGGACGGGTAGGGAAAGAGAGACCCAGTACTTC. This gives the protein CASSEGTGRERETQYF.